These 20 T cell receptor beta chains share one sample of origin, sequenced in a study of blood T cell repertoires in COVID-19. Clones were sequenced by immunoSEQ multiplex PCR, and TCRdb holds only the in-frame ones, with some missing. The table records 80,000 to 95,000 clones, around 86% of them present only once. Sequenced material: peripheral blood. The receptors were gathered from an elderly man with acute or convalescent COVID-19.

The chain links TRBV28 to TRBJ1-1; D is unclear. The CDR3 covers 15 residues. CDR1 is MDHEN and CDR2 is SYDVKM in the germline V gene. With 6 bases removed from V and 4 bases from J, the gap between germline ends came to 18 bases. The CDR3 nucleotides are TGTGCCAGCAGACCCTCGGTTGGACGGGGCACTGAAGCTTTCTTT. Protein sequence: CASRPSVGRGTEAFF. The full variable domain, its missing parts supplied by reference TRBV28 and TRBJ1-1, is DVKVTQSSRYLVKRTGEKVFLECVQDMDHENMFWYRQDPGLGLRLIYFSYDVKMKEKGDIPEGYSVSREKKERFSLILESASTNQTSMYLCASRPSVGRGTEAFFGQGTRLTVV.

The gene calls are TRBV5-4 and TRBJ2-5, with no clear D. With 1 base removed from V and 2 bases from J, the gap between germline ends came to 3 bases. The CDR3 has 12 amino acids. The germline V gene encodes CDR1 SGHNT and CDR2 YYREEE (reference sequence). The chain's CDR3 is CASSLSQETQYF. In DNA, the CDR3 is TGTGCCAGCAGCTTGTCACAAGAGACCCAGTACTTC.

The chain is built from TRBV6-5 and TRBJ1-2; TRBD1 matches 10 bases. Germline V lookup: CDR1 MNHEY, CDR2 SVGAGI. Trimming removed 6 bases from V and 3 bases from J; junction bases left unmatched: 7. This CDR3 has 15 amino acids. CDR3 DNA sequence: TGTGCCAGCAGGAGGACAGGGGGAGGGCACTATGGCTACACCTTC. The encoded protein is CASRRTGGGHYGYTF.

This clone was found a few times. This chain uses TRBV5-4 with TRBJ2-2, with 11 bases matching TRBD2. After removal of 0 bases from V and 0 bases from J, the junction contained 7 bases not matched to a gene. CDR1 is SGHNT, CDR2 YYREEE, per germline (reference sequence). The CDR3 extends over 19 amino acids. The CDR3 loop reads CASSLVGILAGANTGELFF. Written as DNA, the CDR3 is TGTGCCAGCAGCTTGGTAGGGATACTAGCGGGAGCGAACACCGGGGAGCTGTTTTTT.

The CDR3 coding sequence is TGCGCCAGCAGCACGGGACTAGCGGATATAAACATTCAGTACTTC. This sequence encodes CASSTGLADINIQYF. The V call is TRBV5-1, the J call TRBJ2-4; TRBD2 aligns across 11 bases. There are 15 residues in the CDR3. The V gene end was trimmed by 4 bases and the J gene end by 6 bases; junction bases not matched to a gene: 6. The germline gives CDR1 SGHRS, CDR2 YFSETQ.

The chain couples TRBV7-3 to TRBJ1-1, with D perhaps matching TRBD1 (5 bases). V was cut by 3 bases and J by 4 bases, with 9 bases left in between. Germline CDR1 reads SGHTA; CDR2 reads FQGTGA. The length of the CDR3 is 13 residues. CDR3 DNA sequence: TGTGCCAGCAGCTTGGCAGGGCTCACTGAAGCTTTCTTT. Encoded protein: CASSLAGLTEAFF.

The J gene is TRBJ2-1, the V gene TRBV30; D gene unclear. This CDR3 is 11 amino acids long. Trimming took off 0 bases at V and 11 bases at J, with 8 bases between the two ends. Germline CDR1 and CDR2: GTSNPN and SVGIG (reference sequence). CDR3 DNA: TGTGCCTGGAGTGTAAGAGGCCAGCAGTTCTTC. It encodes CAWSVRGQQFF.

This chain links TRBV6-2 or TRBV6-3 with TRBJ2-5; 9 bases match TRBD2. The CDR3 loop spans 16 amino acids. The J segment lost 5 bases and the V segment lost 6 bases, leaving 13 bases of the junction unmatched. CDR1 and CDR2 from the germline V gene are MNHEY and SVGEGT. The CDR3 bases are TGTGCCAGCAGCCCCGGACTAGCGATGAATTCTGAGACCCAGTACTTC. The encoded protein is CASSPGLAMNSETQYF.

V is TRBV7-3 and J is TRBJ2-1; 11 nucleotides agree with TRBD2. CDR1 is SGHTA, CDR2 FQGTGA, per germline. Trimming cost V 4 bases and J 4 bases; bases outside gene matches: 6. The CDR3 extends over 16 amino acids. CDR3 in DNA: TGTGCCAGCAGCTCGGGCACTAGCGGGAGTTACAATGAGCAGTTCTTC. Encoded protein: CASSSGTSGSYNEQFF.

This chain links TRBV5-1 with TRBJ2-5, with D maybe TRBD2 (6 bases). Germline CDR1 SGHRS, CDR2 YFSETQ. The CDR3 length is 13 residues. V was trimmed by 2 bases and J by 4 bases, leaving 9 bases between them. The CDR3 is CASSLGGTETQYF. CDR3 bases: TGCGCCAGCAGCTTAGGAGGGACAGAGACCCAGTACTTC.

The chain joins TRBV15 to TRBJ2-2, with D possibly being TRBD1 (6 bases). Germline V CDR1 and CDR2: LNHNV, YYDKDF (reference sequence). Trimming removed 4 bases from V and 1 base from J, with 10 bases in between. The CDR3 is 15 residues long. The CDR3 loop reads CATSIRTENTGELFF. CDR3 DNA sequence: TGTGCCACCAGCATAAGGACAGAGAACACCGGGGAGCTGTTTTTT.

This sequence joins TRBV7-2 and TRBJ2-5, with D hard to call. Germline V gene data show CDR1 as SGHTA and CDR2 as FQGNSA. The CDR3 totals 13 residues. V gave up 2 bases and J gave up 1 base, with 5 bases separating them. CDR3 nucleotides: TGTGCCAGCAGCTTATCCCGCCAAGAGACCCAGTACTTC. This codes for CASSLSRQETQYF.

At least ten counts were recorded for this clone. The chain couples TRBV25-1 to TRBJ2-3; 8 positions agree with TRBD1. V trimming: 5 bases; J trimming: 8 bases; junction bases outside the gene matches: 9. Looked up from germline, CDR1 is MGHDK and CDR2 is SYGVNS. This CDR3 has 14 amino acids. The chain's CDR3 is CASSSWTGFGTQYF. The CDR3 bases are TGTGCCAGCAGTAGTTGGACAGGGTTCGGTACGCAGTATTTT.

The V gene is TRBV5-1, the J gene TRBJ2-3, with 12 bases lining up with TRBD2. The CDR3 runs to 17 residues. Germline V gene lookup returns CDR1 SGHRS and CDR2 YFSETQ. The ends lost 4 bases at V and 0 bases at J; junction bases unmatched: 6. CDR3 nucleotides: TGCGCCAGCAGCACCGGACTAGCGGGGTCTAGCACAGATACGCAGTATTTT. Encoded protein: CASSTGLAGSSTDTQYF.

V and J are TRBV7-2 and TRBJ2-3; D unclear. The V gene's germline CDR1 is SGHTA and CDR2 FQGNSA. V was clipped by 5 bases and J by 1 base, with 10 bases between them. This CDR3 comprises 14 residues. The CDR3 region is CASSGEWGTDTQYF. CDR3 coding DNA: TGTGCCAGCAGCGGAGAATGGGGCACAGATACGCAGTATTTT.

V and J are TRBV15 and TRBJ2-2, with D possibly TRBD2 on 7 matching bases. The CDR3 extends over 16 amino acids. Per the germline V gene, CDR1 is LNHNV and CDR2 is YYDKDF (reference sequence). V lost 5 bases, J lost 2 bases, and 15 bases lay in between. CDR3 coding DNA: TGTGCCACCAGCCGCGGGGCGGGGGCAAACACCGGGGAGCTGTTTTTT. It codes for CATSRGAGANTGELFF.

This chain links TRBV28 with TRBJ1-4, with D possibly being TRBD1 (5 bases). Trimming took off 7 bases at V and 10 bases at J, with 13 bases between the two ends. Germline assignment: CDR1 MDHEN and CDR2 SYDVKM. This CDR3 is 12 amino acids long. The CDR3 DNA sequence: TGTGCCAGCACCACCCCTAGGGGAAAACTGTTTTTT. Its translation is CASTTPRGKLFF.

The genes are TRBV19 and TRBJ1-4; possible D gene TRBD1, 5 bases. Germline CDR1 LNHDA, CDR2 SQIVND (reference sequence). CDR3 length equals 17 residues. Trimming left V 6 bases short and J 3 bases short, with 20 bases between. DNA for the CDR3: TGTGCCAGTAGCACCGGAGGGAGGGGCAGATCTAATGAAAAACTGTTTTTT. It encodes CASSTGGRGRSNEKLFF. Full variable domain (remainder filled in from reference TRBV19 and TRBJ1-4): DGGITQSPKYLFRKEGQNVTLSCEQNLNHDAMYWYRQDPGQGLRLIYYSQIVNDFQKGDIAEGYSVSREKKESFPLTVTSAQKNPTAFYLCASSTGGRGRSNEKLFFGSGTQLSVL.

The chain is built from TRBV10-3 and TRBJ2-6, with D perhaps TRBD1 (6 bases). Germline V gene lookup returns CDR1 ENHRY and CDR2 SYGVKD. The CDR3 spans 12 residues. The CDR3 here is CGSGEGANVLTF. The CDR3 DNA is TGTGGGTCAGGGGAAGGGGCCAACGTCCTGACTTTC.

The chain has TRBV3-1 (or the pseudogene TRBV3-2) and TRBJ2-6, with 9 bases matching TRBD1. The germline V gene has CDR1 LGHDT and CDR2 YNNKEL (reference sequence). Unmatched junction bases numbered 9, after V lost 6 bases and J lost 0 bases. There are 18 residues in the CDR3. The CDR3 protein is CASRRSDRGTSGANVLTF. The CDR3, as DNA: TGTGCCAGCAGAAGATCGGACAGGGGTACCTCTGGGGCCAACGTCCTGACTTTC.